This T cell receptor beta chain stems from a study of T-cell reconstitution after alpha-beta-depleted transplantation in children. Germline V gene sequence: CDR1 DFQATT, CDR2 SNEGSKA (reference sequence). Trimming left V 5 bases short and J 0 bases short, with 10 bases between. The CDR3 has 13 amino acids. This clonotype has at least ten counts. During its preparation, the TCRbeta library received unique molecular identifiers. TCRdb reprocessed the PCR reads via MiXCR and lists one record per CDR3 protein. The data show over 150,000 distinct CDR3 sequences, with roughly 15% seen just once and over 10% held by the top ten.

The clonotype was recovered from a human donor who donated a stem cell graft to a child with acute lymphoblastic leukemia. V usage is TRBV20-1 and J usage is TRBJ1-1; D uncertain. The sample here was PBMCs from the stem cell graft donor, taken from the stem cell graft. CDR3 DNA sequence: TGCAGTGCTTCCTGGGGATTGAACACTGAAGCTTTCTTT. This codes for CSASWGLNTEAFF.